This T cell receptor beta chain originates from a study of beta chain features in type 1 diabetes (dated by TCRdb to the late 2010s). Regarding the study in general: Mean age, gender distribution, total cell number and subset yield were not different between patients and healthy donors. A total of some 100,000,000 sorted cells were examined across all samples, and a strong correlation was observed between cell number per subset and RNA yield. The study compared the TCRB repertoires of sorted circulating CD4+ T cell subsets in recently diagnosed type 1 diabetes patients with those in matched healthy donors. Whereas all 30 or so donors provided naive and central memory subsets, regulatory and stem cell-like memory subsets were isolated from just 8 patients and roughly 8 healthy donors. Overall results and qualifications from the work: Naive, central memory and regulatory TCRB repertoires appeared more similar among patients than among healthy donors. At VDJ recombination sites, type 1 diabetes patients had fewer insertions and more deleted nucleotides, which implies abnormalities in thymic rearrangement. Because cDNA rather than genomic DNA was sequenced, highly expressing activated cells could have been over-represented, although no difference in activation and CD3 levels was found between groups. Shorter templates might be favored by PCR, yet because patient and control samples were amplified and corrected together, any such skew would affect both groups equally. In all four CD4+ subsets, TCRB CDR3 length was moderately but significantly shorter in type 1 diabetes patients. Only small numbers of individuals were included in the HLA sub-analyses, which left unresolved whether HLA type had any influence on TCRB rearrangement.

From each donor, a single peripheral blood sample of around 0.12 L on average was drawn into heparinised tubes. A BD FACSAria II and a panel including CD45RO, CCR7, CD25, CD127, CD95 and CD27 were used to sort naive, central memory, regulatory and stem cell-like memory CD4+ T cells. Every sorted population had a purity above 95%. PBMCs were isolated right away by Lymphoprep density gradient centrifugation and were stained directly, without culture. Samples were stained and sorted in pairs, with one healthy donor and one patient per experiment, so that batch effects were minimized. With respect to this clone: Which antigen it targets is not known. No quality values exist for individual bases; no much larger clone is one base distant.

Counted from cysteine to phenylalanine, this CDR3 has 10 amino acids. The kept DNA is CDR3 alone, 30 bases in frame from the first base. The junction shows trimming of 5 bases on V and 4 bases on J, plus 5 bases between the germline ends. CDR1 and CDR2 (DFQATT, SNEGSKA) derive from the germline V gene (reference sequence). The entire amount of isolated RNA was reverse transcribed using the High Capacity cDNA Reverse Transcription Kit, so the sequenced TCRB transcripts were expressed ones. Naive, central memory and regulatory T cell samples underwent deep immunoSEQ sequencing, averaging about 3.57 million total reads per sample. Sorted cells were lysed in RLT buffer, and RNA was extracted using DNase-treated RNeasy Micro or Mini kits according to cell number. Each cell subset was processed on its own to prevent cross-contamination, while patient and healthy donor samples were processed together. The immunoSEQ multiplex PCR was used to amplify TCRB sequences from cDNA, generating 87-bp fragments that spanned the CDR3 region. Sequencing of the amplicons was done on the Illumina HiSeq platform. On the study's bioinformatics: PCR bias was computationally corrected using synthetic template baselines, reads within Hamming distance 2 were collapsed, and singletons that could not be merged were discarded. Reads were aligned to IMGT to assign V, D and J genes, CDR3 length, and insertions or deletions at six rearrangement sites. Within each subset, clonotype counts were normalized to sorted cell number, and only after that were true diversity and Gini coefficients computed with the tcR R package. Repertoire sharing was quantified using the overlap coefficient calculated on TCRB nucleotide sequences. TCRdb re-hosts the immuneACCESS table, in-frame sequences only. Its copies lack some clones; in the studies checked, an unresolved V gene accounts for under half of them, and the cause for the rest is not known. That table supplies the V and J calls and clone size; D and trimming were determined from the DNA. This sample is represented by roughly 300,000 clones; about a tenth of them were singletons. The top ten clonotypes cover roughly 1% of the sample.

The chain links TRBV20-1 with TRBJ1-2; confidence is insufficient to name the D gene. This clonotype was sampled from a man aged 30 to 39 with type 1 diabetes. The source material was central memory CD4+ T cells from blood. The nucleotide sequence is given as TGCAGTGCTCCCCTCTATGGCTACACCTTC. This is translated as CSAPLYGYTF.